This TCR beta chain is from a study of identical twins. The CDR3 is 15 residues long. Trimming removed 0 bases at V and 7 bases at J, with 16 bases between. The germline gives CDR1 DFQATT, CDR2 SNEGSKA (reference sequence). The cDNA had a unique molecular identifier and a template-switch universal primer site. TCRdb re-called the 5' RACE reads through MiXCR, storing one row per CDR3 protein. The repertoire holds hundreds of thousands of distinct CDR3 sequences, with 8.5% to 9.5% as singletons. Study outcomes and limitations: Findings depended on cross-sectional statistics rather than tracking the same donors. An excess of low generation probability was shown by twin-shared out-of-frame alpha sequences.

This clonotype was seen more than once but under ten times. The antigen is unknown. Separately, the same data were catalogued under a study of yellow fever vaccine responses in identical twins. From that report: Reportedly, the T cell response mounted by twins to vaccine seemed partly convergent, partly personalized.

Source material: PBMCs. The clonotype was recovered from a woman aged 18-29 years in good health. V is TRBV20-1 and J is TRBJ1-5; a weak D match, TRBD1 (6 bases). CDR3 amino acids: CSARDRDNPGQPQHF. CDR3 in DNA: TGCAGTGCTAGAGATCGGGACAACCCCGGCCAGCCCCAGCATTTT.